This T cell receptor (beta chain) derives from a study of T cells in Graves' hyperthyroidism and ophthalmopathy. The CDR3 regions of TCR beta were amplified from RNA transcripts. Researchers ran a first-round RT-PCR on the TCR CDR3 using the HTBI primer set. TCRdb re-derived calls from the multiplex PCR reads in MiXCR, one entry per CDR3 protein. The profile shows about 840,000 distinct CDR3 sequences, roughly 37% of them singletons. A remark on this clonotype: Its antigen is as yet unknown. Possible read error: a much larger clone is one base away.

The study excluded patients with uncontrolled infection, other autoimmune disease, pregnancy or lactation. The PBMCs had their origin in 8.5 to 10 ml of fresh peripheral blood. Findings and caveats of the study: Clonotypes that were expanded in thyroid above 0.001 mostly appeared in blood too.

CDR1 and CDR2 from the germline V gene are LNHNV and YYDKDF (reference sequence). The CDR3 has 15 residues. This receptor was obtained from a man aged 18 to 29 with Graves' hyperthyroidism. Sequenced: blood. The rearrangement joins TRBV15 to TRBJ2-7; TRBD1 agrees at 7 bases. This CDR3 is CATSRHRDSDYGQYF. The CDR3, as DNA: TGTGCCACCAGCAGACACCGGGACAGTGATTACGGGCAGTACTTC.